These 21 T cell receptor beta chains were sequenced from one sample in a study of T cells in Graves' hyperthyroidism and ophthalmopathy. From RNA transcripts, TCR beta CDR3 regions were amplified. The HTBI primer set was used in a first-round RT-PCR of the TCR CDR3. TCRdb re-called the multiplex PCR reads with MiXCR, one entry per CDR3 protein. The sample records approximately 600,000 distinct CDR3 sequences, roughly 15% being singletons. What was sequenced was blood. The receptors originated from a woman in her thirties or forties with Graves' ophthalmopathy.

The CDR3 sequence is CSVAMLTMNTEAFF. The CDR3 region has the DNA TGCAGCGTTGCTATGCTTACCATGAACACTGAAGCTTTCTTT. The chain links TRBV29-1 to TRBJ1-1; unclear D gene. CDR1 and CDR2 (germline): SQVTM, ANQGSEA. Trimming removed 4 bases from V and 0 bases from J, with 12 bases in between. CDR3 length: 14 residues.

The rearrangement links TRBV7-2 to TRBJ2-2, with D maybe TRBD2 (6 bases). This CDR3 contains 16 residues. Germline V CDR1 and CDR2: SGHTA, FQGNSA. V lost 0 bases, J lost 0 bases, and 8 bases lay in between. The CDR3 loop is CASSLAGSANTGELFF. The CDR3 region has the DNA TGTGCCAGCAGCTTAGCCGGGAGCGCGAACACCGGGGAGCTGTTTTTT.

In this sample, this clonotype turned up a few times. The chain links TRBV12-3 or TRBV12-4 to TRBJ2-4; D might be TRBD2 (5 bases). The V gene lost 6 bases and the J gene lost 8 bases, with 14 bases spanning the gap. This CDR3 is 13 amino acids long. Here the CDR3 reads CASSLFVGDIQYF. The CDR3, as DNA: TGTGCCAGCAGCTTGTTCGTCGGGGACATTCAGTACTTC.

The rearrangement uses TRBV4-3 and TRBJ2-3; D may be TRBD1 (5 bases). Germline CDR1 is LGHNA and CDR2 is YSLEER. CDR3 length: 14 amino acids. V dropped 1 base and J dropped 4 bases, with 9 bases sitting between them. CDR3 residues: CASSQGRAADTQYF. In nucleotides, the CDR3 is TGCGCCAGCAGCCAAGGCAGGGCGGCAGATACGCAGTATTTT.

There are a few counts of this clonotype. The rearrangement links TRBV28 to TRBJ2-2, with TRBD1 as a possible D gene (6 bases). The germline V gene has CDR1 MDHEN and CDR2 SYDVKM. Trimming took 0 bases from V and 5 from J, leaving 13 bases between them. This CDR3 is built from 16 residues. The CDR3 DNA reads as TGTGCCAGCAGTTTATGGGCTACAGGGTTGACCGGGGAGCTGTTTTTT. It yields the protein CASSLWATGLTGELFF.

The sample holds many counts of this clonotype. The chain links TRBV11-2 to TRBJ2-5, with D unresolved. V was trimmed by 4 bases and J by 2 bases, leaving 8 bases between them. Germline CDR1 and CDR2: SGHAT and FQNNGV. The length of the CDR3 is 13 residues. The CDR3, as DNA: TGTGCCAGCAGCTCCGGTTGGCAAGAGACCCAGTACTTC. Residues: CASSSGWQETQYF.

This clonotype was seen repeatedly, ten times or more. The chain is built from TRBV7-8 and TRBJ2-5; D is uncertain. Germline CDR1 SGHVS, CDR2 FQNEAQ. V was pared by 5 bases and J by 2 bases, with 12 bases between. The length of the CDR3 is 14 residues. The CDR3 DNA reads as TGTGCCAGCAGCCAAAGCGCACGGCAAGAGACCCAGTACTTC. It codes for CASSQSARQETQYF.

This clonotype was found a few times. The genes are TRBV5-1 and TRBJ2-2; 10 nucleotides align to TRBD1. The V segment lost 4 bases and the J segment 4 bases; nucleotides outside the gene matches: 7. The CDR3 length is 16 residues. CDR1 is SGHRS, CDR2 YFSETQ, per germline. In DNA, the CDR3 is TGCGCCAGCAGCCTCATTGGGACAGGGGTCACCGGGGAGCTGTTTTTT. Translation gives CASSLIGTGVTGELFF.

This clonotype turned up a few times. The V and J genes are TRBV6-2 or TRBV6-3 and TRBJ2-7; D is perhaps TRBD1 (6 bases). V was clipped by 0 bases and J by 2 bases, with 14 bases between them. Germline-derived CDR1 and CDR2 are MNHEY and SVGEGT. This CDR3 has 16 residues. CDR3 region: CASSYSRDMTTYEQYF. The CDR3 nucleotides are TGTGCCAGCAGTTACTCCCGGGACATGACTACCTACGAGCAGTACTTC.

This clonotype showed up just a few times. The genes are TRBV2 and TRBJ2-4; 10 nucleotides line up with TRBD1. The V and J ends lost 3 bases and 2 bases, in that order; junction bases with no gene match: 4. Looked up from germline, CDR1 is SNHLY and CDR2 is FYNNEI. This CDR3 is 16 amino acids long. Here the CDR3 DNA reads TGTGCCAGCAGTGAGACAGGGGGCGCGACCAAAAACATTCAGTACTTC. Translated: CASSETGGATKNIQYF.

This clonotype occurred many times. The chain joins TRBV6-1 to TRBJ1-1, with 8 positions matching TRBD1. The CDR3 length is 16 residues. Germline assignment: CDR1 MNHNS and CDR2 SASEGT. The junction had 8 bases not matched to a gene; V was cut back by 5 bases and J by 0 bases. CDR3 in DNA: TGTGCCAGCAGTACCTACAGGGGGTTCATGAACACTGAAGCTTTCTTT. Protein product: CASSTYRGFMNTEAFF.

This clonotype was seen repeatedly, ten times or more. The CDR3 is CASSATLRGNAEAFF. DNA of the CDR3: TGCGCCAGCAGCGCGACGCTCAGGGGAAACGCTGAAGCTTTCTTT. This sequence joins TRBV5-1 and TRBJ1-1, with D possibly matching TRBD1 (6 bases). Trimming cost V 4 bases and J 6 bases, with 19 bases left between them. CDR3 length equals 15 residues. The V gene's germline CDR1 is SGHRS and CDR2 YFSETQ.

This clonotype was observed a few times. A much larger clone differs from this one at a single base, so this may be a read error. This rearrangement joins TRBV28 to TRBJ1-1; 8 bases fit TRBD1. The CDR3 length is 18 residues. Germline CDR1 reads MDHEN; CDR2 reads SYDVKM. The CDR3 loop is CVSSSAGGRGVMNTEAFF. In DNA, the CDR3 is TGTGTCAGCAGTTCCGCAGGGGGCCGAGGGGTTATGAACACTGAAGCTTTCTTT.

This clonotype has ten or more counts. The chain has TRBV20-1 and TRBJ1-1; a possible D gene is TRBD1 (5 bases). The CDR3 consists of 12 residues. Germline lookup yields CDR1 DFQATT and CDR2 SNEGSKA (reference sequence). V was pared by 2 bases and J by 4 bases, with 8 bases between. The CDR3 bases are TGCAGTGCTAGATACCAGGGCACTGAAGCTTTCTTT. Amino acids: CSARYQGTEAFF.

This clonotype was recorded at least ten times. CDR3: CSAPQGARYGYTF. CDR3 in DNA: TGCAGTGCGCCACAGGGGGCTCGGTATGGCTACACCTTC. The chain has TRBV20-1 and TRBJ1-2; the match to TRBD1 covers 9 bases. The CDR3 is made up of 13 amino acids. CDR1 and CDR2 from the germline V gene are DFQATT and SNEGSKA (reference sequence). With V trimmed by 6 bases and J by 5 bases, 7 bases remained unmatched.

CDR3 bases: TGCGCCAGCAGCCACACAGGGGGTTTATTCGGGGAGCTGTTTTTT. It translates to CASSHTGGLFGELFF. This rearrangement joins TRBV4-3 to TRBJ2-2, with TRBD1 identical over 8 bases. V shed 3 bases, J shed 7 bases, and the junction held 7 bases outside the gene matches. This CDR3 contains 15 residues. Per germline, CDR1 LGHNA and CDR2 YSLEER.

This clonotype occurred many times. The chain employs TRBV2 and TRBJ1-1, with no clear D. CDR1 SNHLY and CDR2 FYNNEI come from the germline V gene. This CDR3 comprises 14 residues. V was cut by 0 bases and J by 1 base, with 6 bases left in between. The CDR3 DNA follows: TGTGCCAGCAGTGAAGCGCTGGGGAACACTGAAGCTTTCTTT. Its protein product is CASSEALGNTEAFF.

V usage is TRBV3-1 and J usage is TRBJ2-3, with no clear D. The CDR3 consists of 15 residues. CDR1 is LGHDT, CDR2 YNNKEL, per germline (reference sequence). Trimming shortened V by 0 bases and J by 0 bases, and 7 bases separated the two germline ends. CDR3 coding DNA: TGTGCCAGCAGCCAAGAACTATTAAGCACAGATACGCAGTATTTT. Amino acid sequence: CASSQELLSTDTQYF.

Regarding this clonotype: Possible read error: a much larger clone is one base away. V and J are TRBV15 and TRBJ2-5; no clear D gene. This CDR3 is 14 amino acids long. CDR1 LNHNV and CDR2 YYDKDF come from the germline V gene (reference sequence). For the CDR3, the DNA is TGTGCCACCAGCTCGAGAACGGGTCAAGAGACCCGGTACTTC. It encodes CATSSRTGQETRYF.

Ten or more counts support this clonotype. This chain connects TRBV28 to TRBJ1-1; D not certain. CDR1 and CDR2 from the germline V gene are MDHEN and SYDVKM. The CDR3 has 12 residues. Trimming took 5 bases from V and 8 from J, leaving 12 bases between them. The CDR3 sequence is CASSTGTREAFF. The CDR3 DNA sequence: TGTGCCAGCAGTACGGGAACACGGGAAGCTTTCTTT.

Remarks on this clonotype: Without the conserved terminal phenylalanine or tryptophan, this CDR3 likely stems from a read error. The chain couples TRBV9 to TRBJ1-1; unclear D gene. This CDR3 is 13 amino acids long. CDR1 and CDR2 from the germline V gene are SGDLS and YYNGEE. The V end was cut by 0 bases, the J end by 2 bases, with 5 bases between. The CDR3 coding sequence is TGTGCCAGCAGCGTAGCCGGAAACACTGAAGCTTTCCTT. Its translation: CASSVAGNTEAFL.